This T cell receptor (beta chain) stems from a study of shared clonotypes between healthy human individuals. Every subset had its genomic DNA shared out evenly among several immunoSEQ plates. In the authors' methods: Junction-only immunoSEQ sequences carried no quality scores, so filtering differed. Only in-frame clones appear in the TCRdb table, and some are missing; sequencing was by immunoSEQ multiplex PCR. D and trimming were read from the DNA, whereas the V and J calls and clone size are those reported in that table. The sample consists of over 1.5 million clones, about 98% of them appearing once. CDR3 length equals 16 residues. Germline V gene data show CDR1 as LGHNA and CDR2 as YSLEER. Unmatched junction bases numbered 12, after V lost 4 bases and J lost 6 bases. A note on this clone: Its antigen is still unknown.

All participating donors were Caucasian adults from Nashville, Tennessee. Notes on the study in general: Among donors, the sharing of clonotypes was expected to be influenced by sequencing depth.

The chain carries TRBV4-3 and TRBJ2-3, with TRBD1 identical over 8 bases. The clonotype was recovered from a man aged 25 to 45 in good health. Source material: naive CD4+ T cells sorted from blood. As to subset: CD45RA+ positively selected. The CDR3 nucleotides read TGCGCCAGCAGCCGACTGGGGCAGGGGGCTTGGGATACGCAGTATTTT. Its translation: CASSRLGQGAWDTQYF.